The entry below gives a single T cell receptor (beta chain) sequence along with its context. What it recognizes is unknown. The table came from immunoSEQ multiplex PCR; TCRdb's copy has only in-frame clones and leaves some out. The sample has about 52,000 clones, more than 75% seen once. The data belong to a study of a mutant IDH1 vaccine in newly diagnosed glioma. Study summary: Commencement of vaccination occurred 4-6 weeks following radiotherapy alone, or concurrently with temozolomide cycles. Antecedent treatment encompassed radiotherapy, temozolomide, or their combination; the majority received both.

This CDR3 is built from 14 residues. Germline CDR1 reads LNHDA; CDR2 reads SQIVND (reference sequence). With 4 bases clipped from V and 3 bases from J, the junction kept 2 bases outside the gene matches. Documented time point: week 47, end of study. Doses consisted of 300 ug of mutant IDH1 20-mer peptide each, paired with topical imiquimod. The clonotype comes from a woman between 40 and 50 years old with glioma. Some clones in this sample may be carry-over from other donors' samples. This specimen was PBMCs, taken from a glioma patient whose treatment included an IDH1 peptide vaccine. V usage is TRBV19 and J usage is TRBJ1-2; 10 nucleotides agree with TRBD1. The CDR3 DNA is TGTGCCAGTAGTAAGGGGACAGGGGACTATGGCTACACCTTC. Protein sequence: CASSKGTGDYGYTF.